This TCR beta chain was observed in a study of beta chain features in type 1 diabetes. Study outcomes and limitations: Shorter TCRB CDR3s, moderately but significantly so, were found in Type 1 diabetes patients in all four CD4+ subsets. A potential influence of HLA type upon TCRB rearrangement remained unresolved herein. It was among patients, rather than healthy donors, that naive, central memory and Treg TCRB repertoires appeared more similar. More deletions and fewer insertions at VDJ junctions were seen in type 1 diabetes patients.

Every isolated RNA sample was fully reverse transcribed, so sequencing captured expressed TCRB transcripts. Each sample of naive, central memory or regulatory T cells had, on average, around 4 million reads. The assay was immunoSEQ multiplex PCR, and TCRdb's table has in-frame clones only and misses some. The sample has about 660,000 clones, roughly an eighth seen once. CDR1 LNHDA and CDR2 SQIVND come from the germline V gene (reference sequence). CDR3 length equals 14 residues. The V end was cut by 7 bases, the J end by 5 bases, with 17 bases between. Details on this clone: Antigen: not known.

The receptor comes from a young man with type 1 diabetes. The chain combines TRBV19 with TRBJ1-2, with D unresolved. The source material was naive CD4+ T cells from blood. CDR3 nucleotide sequence: TGTGCCAGTACGCCTGGACCGGTTCCATATGGCTACACCTTC. This gives the protein CASTPGPVPYGYTF.